This T cell receptor beta chain stems from a study of shared clonotypes between healthy human individuals. Turning to the study itself: Serving as donors were two women and three men, whose ages spanned 18 to 49.

Regarding this clone: What it binds is unknown.

CD8 cells classed as naive were CD45RO-negative and positively selected for CCR7, excluding terminally differentiated effector memory CD45RA+ cells. Each sorted subset replicate got 200 ng genomic DNA, 25,000 to 30,000 genomes. This table comes from immunoSEQ multiplex PCR, and its TCRdb copy is limited to in-frame clones, with some not included. Found here are 2 million to 2.5 million clones, roughly 95% of them singletons; the top ten hold about 1.1%. The study's findings and limits: How much donors shared clonotypes was expected to be affected by sequencing depth.

The V end lost 4 bases, the J end lost 3 bases, and 10 bases lay between the germline ends. CDR1 and CDR2 from the germline V gene are SQVTM and ANQGSEA. This CDR3 contains 12 residues. The receptor's source is a man aged 18 to 30 in good health. Sequencing was carried out using naive CD8+ T cells sorted from blood. V is TRBV29-1 and J is TRBJ2-7, with D tentatively TRBD2 (6 bases). The CDR3: CSVGISGYEQYF. Here the CDR3 DNA reads TGCAGCGTTGGGATTAGCGGCTACGAGCAGTACTTC.